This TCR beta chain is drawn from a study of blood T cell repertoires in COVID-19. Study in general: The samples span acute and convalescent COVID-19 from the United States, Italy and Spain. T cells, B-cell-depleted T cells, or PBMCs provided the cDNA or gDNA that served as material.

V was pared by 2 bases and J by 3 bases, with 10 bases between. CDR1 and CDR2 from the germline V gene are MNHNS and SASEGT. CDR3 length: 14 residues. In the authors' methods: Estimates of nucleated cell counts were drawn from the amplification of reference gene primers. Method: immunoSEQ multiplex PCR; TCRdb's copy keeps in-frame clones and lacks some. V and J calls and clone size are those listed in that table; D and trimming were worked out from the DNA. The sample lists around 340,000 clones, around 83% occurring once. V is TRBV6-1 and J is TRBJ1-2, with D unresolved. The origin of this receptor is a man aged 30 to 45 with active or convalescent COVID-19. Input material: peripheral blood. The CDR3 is CASSERRQDYGYTF. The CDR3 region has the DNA TGTGCCAGCAGTGAAAGAAGGCAGGACTATGGCTACACCTTC.